This TCR beta chain was recorded in a study of T cells in Graves' hyperthyroidism and ophthalmopathy. Template material for amplifying TCR beta CDR3 regions consisted of RNA transcripts. The TCR CDR3 first-round RT-PCR relied on the HTBI primer set. MiXCR, applied by TCRdb to the multiplex PCR reads, yields one record per CDR3 protein. The sample consists of under 65,000 distinct CDR3 sequences, about 57% of them appearing once. The CDR3 loop spans 12 amino acids. This clonotype came up once. One end of the junction fails to match germline, which may point to a read error. The chain uses TRBV12-3 or TRBV12-4 and TRBJ1-4; unclear D gene. The sequence derives from a woman in her fifties or sixties with Graves' ophthalmopathy. Sequencing was done on a sample of blood. CDR3: CASSLGFQKLPF. The CDR3, as DNA: TGTGCCAGCAGTTTGGGGTTTCAAAAACTGCCTTTT.